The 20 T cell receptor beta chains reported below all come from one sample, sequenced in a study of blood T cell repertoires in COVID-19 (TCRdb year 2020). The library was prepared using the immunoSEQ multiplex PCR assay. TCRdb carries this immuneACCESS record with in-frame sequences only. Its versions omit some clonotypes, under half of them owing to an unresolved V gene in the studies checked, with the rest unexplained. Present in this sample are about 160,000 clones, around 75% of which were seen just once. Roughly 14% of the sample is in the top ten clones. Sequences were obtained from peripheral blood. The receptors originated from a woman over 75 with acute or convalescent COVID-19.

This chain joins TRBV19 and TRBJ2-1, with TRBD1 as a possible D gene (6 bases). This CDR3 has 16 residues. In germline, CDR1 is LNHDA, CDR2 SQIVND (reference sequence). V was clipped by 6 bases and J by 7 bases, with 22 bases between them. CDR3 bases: TGTGCCAGTAGCGGGACCCTCGGGACACTTTATAATGAGCAGTTCTTC. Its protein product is CASSGTLGTLYNEQFF.

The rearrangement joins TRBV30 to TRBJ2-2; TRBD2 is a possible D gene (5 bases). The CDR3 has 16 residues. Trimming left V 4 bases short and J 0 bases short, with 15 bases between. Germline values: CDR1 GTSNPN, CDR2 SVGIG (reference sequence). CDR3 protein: CAWIFQGRTNTGELFF. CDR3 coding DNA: TGTGCCTGGATCTTCCAAGGGAGAACGAACACCGGGGAGCTGTTTTTT.

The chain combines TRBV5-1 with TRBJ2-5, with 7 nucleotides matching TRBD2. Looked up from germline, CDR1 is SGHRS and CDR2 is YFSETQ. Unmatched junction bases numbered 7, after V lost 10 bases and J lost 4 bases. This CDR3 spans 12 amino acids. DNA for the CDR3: TGCGCCCGCCGGGGGGTGGGAGAGACCCAGTACTTC. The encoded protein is CARRGVGETQYF.

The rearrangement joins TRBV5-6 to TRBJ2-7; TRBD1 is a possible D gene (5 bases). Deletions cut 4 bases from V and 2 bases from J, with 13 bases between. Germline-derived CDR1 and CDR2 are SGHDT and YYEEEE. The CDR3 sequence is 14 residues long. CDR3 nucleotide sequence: TGTGCCAGCAGCATCCGGACACCCCCCTACGAGCAGTACTTC. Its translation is CASSIRTPPYEQYF.

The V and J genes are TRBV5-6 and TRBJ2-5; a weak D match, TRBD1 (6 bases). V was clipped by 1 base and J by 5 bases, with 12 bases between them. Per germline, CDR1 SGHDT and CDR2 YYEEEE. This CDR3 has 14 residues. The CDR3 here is CASSLIGTRETQYF. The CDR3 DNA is TGTGCCAGCAGCTTGATCGGGACAAGGGAGACCCAGTACTTC.

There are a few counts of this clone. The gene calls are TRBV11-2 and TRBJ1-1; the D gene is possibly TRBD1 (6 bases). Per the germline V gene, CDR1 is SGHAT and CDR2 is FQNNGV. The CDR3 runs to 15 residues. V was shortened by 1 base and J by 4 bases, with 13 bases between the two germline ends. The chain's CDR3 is CASSLAAGVATEAFF. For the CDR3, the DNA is TGTGCCAGCAGCTTAGCCGCAGGGGTGGCCACTGAAGCTTTCTTT.

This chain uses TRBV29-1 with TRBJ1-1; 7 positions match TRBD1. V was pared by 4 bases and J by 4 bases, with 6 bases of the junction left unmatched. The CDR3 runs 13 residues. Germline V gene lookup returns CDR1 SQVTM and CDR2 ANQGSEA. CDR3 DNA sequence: TGCAGCGTTGGTACAGGGGCGGGCACTGAAGCTTTCTTT. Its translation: CSVGTGAGTEAFF.

The CDR3 loop is CASSFVQNTEAFF. The DNA of the CDR3 is TGTGCCAGCAGCTTTGTCCAGAACACTGAAGCTTTCTTT. The rearrangement joins TRBV11-2 to TRBJ1-1, with D uncertain. Trimming removed 3 bases from V and 1 base from J, with 6 bases in between. Germline values: CDR1 SGHAT, CDR2 FQNNGV. The CDR3 covers 13 residues.

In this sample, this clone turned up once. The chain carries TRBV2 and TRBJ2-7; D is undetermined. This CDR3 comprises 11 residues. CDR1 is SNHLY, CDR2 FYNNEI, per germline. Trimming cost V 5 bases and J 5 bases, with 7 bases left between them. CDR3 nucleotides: TGTGCCAGCAGTATGACTGACGAGCAGTACTTC. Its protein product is CASSMTDEQYF.

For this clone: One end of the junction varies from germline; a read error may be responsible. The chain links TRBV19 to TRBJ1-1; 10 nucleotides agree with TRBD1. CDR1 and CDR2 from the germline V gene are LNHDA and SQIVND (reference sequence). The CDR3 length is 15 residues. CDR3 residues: CASRGTGEGLAPLSF. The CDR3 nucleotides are TGTGCCAGTCGGGGGACAGGGGAGGGCCTTGCCCCACTTTCCTTT. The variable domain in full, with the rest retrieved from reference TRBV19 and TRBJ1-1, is DGGITQSPKYLFRKEGQNVTLSCEQNLNHDAMYWYRQDPGQGLRLIYYSQIVNDFQKGDIAEGYSVSREKKESFPLTVTSAQKNPTAFYLCASRGTGEGLAPLSFGQGTRLTVV.

The CDR3 DNA reads as TGTGCCAGCAGCTTGGGGTCCGGGACTAGCGGGAAAGAGACCCAGTACTTC. This encodes CASSLGSGTSGKETQYF. The chain carries TRBV5-8 and TRBJ2-5, with 13 positions matching TRBD2. Trimming took 0 bases from V and 3 from J; bases not matched to a gene: 5. The germline gives CDR1 SGHTS, CDR2 YDEGEE. The CDR3 extends over 17 amino acids.

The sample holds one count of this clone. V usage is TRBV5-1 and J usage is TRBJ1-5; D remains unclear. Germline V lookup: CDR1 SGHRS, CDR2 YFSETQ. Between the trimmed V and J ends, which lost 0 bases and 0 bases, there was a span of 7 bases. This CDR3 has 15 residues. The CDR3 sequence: CASSLDSNSNQPQHF. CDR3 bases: TGCGCCAGCAGCTTGGACAGCAATAGCAATCAGCCCCAGCATTTT. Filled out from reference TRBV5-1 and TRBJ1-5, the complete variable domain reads KAGVTQTPRYLIKTRGQQVTLSCSPISGHRSVSWYQQTPGQGLQFLFEYFSETQRNKGNFPGRFSGRQFSNSRSEMNVSTLELGDSALYLCASSLDSNSNQPQHFGDGTRLSIL.

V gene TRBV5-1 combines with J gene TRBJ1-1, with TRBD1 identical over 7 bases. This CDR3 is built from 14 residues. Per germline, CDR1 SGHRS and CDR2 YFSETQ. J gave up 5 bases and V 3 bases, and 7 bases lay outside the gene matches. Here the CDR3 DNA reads TGCGCCAGCAGCTGGCAGGGGGATAATACTGAAGCTTTCTTT. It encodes CASSWQGDNTEAFF.

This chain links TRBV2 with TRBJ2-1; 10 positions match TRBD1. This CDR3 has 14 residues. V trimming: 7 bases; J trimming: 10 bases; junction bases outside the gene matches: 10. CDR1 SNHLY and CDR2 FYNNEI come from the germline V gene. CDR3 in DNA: TGTGCCAGCAACAAGGACAGGGGGGCTTTCGAGCAGTTCTTC. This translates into CASNKDRGAFEQFF.

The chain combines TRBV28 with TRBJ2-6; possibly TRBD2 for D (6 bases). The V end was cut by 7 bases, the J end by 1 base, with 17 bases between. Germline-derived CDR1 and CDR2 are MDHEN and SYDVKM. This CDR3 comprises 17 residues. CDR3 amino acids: CASTKGGGVSGANVLTF. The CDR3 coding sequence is TGTGCCAGCACGAAAGGAGGAGGGGTGTCTGGGGCCAACGTCCTGACTTTC. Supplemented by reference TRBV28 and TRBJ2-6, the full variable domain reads DVKVTQSSRYLVKRTGEKVFLECVQDMDHENMFWYRQDPGLGLRLIYFSYDVKMKEKGDIPEGYSVSREKKERFSLILESASTNQTSMYLCASTKGGGVSGANVLTFGAGSRLTVL.

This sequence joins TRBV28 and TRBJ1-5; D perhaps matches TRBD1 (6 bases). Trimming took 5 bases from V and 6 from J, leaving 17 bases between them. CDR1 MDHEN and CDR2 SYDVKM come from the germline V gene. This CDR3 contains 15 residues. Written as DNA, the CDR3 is TGTGCCAGCAGTCCCCGGGACGGGGGGCGTCAGCCCCAGCATTTT. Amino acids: CASSPRDGGRQPQHF.

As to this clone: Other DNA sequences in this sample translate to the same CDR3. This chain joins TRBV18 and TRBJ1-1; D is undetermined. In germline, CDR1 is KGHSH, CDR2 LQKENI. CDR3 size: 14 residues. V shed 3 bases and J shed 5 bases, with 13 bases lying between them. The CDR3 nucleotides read TGTGCCAGCTCACCCCCCGGGGTGCGGACTGAAGCTTTCTTT. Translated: CASSPPGVRTEAFF.

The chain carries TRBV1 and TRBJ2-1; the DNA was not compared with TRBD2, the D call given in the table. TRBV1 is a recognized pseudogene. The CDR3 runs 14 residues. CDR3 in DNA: TGCACCAACCTACTAGCGTACTCCTACAATGAGCAGTTCTTC. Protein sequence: CTNLLAYSYNEQFF.

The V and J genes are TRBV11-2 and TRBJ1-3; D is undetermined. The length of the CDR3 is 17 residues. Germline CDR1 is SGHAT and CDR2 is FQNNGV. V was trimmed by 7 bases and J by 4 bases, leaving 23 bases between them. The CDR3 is CASNSRYSASKGNTIYF. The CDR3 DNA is TGTGCCAGCAACTCGAGGTATTCAGCGTCGAAGGGAAACACCATATATTTT.

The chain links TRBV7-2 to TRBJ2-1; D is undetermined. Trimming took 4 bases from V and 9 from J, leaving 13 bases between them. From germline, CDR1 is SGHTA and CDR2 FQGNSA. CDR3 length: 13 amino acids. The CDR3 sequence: CASSSPPKSEQFF. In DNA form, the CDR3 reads TGTGCCAGCAGCTCACCTCCCAAGAGTGAGCAGTTCTTC.